The source of this TCR beta chain is a study of CD8+CD57+ T cells in acquired aplastic anemia. The study, taken as a whole, reports: For CD8+ Simpson's diversity, patients and controls showed no significant difference.

This clonotype was recorded only once. What it binds is unknown. This may arise from a read error, as a much more abundant clone is one base away. Since the CDR3 does not end with the conserved phenylalanine or tryptophan, this likely comes from a read error. TCR beta VDJ combinations and CDR3 sequences were profiled from genomic DNA. A single record per CDR3 protein comes from TCRdb applying MiXCR to the reads. Here the sample spans some 140,000 distinct CDR3 sequences, roughly two fifths being singletons. Germline values: CDR1 DFQATT, CDR2 SNEGSKA (reference sequence). After removal of 2 bases from V and 1 base from J, the junction contained 14 bases not matched to a gene. This CDR3 contains 19 residues.

The TCR sequence derives from a human donor in good health, serving as a control. This chain joins TRBV20-1 and TRBJ2-1; TRBD2 aligns across 10 bases. The sequenced material came from sorted CD4+, CD8+, or CD8+CD57+ T cells (not recorded which) from PBMCs. CDR3 loop: CSARRSHLLAGGSYNEQFL. The DNA of the CDR3 is TGCAGTGCTAGACGATCCCACCTCTTAGCGGGGGGATCCTACAATGAGCAGTTCCTC.